A single sample is the source of the 27 T cell receptor beta chains below, sequenced in a study of blood T cell repertoires in COVID-19. Repertoires were generated with immunoSEQ multiplex PCR, while TCRdb's copy carries only in-frame clones and drops some. The data show over 150,000 clones, roughly four fifths seen once. The sample comprised PBMCs or T cells enriched from blood (not recorded which). These receptors all come from a man aged 50 to 59 who had recovered from COVID-19.

The chain links TRBV6-5 to TRBJ2-6; tentatively, D is TRBD2 (5 bases). The V and J ends lost 1 base and 9 bases respectively, with 13 bases between them. This CDR3 has 15 amino acids. Germline V CDR1 and CDR2: MNHEY, SVGAGI. The CDR3 sequence is CASSYFRSDYNVLTF. CDR3 DNA: TGTGCCAGCAGTTACTTCCGTTCTGACTACAACGTCCTGACTTTC.

The gene calls are TRBV23-1 and TRBJ2-7; 10 positions match TRBD1. TRBV23-1 is marked as an open reading frame, function uncertain. The CDR3 covers 18 residues. V trimming: 6 bases; J trimming: 1 base; junction bases outside the gene matches: 15. The CDR3 reads CASSAGTGERIWSYEQYF. The DNA of the CDR3 is TGCGCCAGCAGCGCCGGGACAGGGGAGCGTATTTGGTCCTACGAGCAGTACTTC.

The chain couples TRBV4-3 to TRBJ2-7; 8 positions agree with TRBD1. After removal of 0 bases from V and 5 bases from J, the junction contained 9 bases not matched to a gene. The CDR3 extends over 16 amino acids. Germline values: CDR1 LGHNA, CDR2 YSLEER. The CDR3 DNA sequence: TGCGCCAGCAGCCAAGAAAACACAGGGGGTATGGACGAGCAGTACTTC. Residues: CASSQENTGGMDEQYF.

This clone was found once. The chain uses TRBV7-2 and TRBJ1-5; a possible D gene is TRBD1 (5 bases). Germline V gives CDR1 SGHTA, CDR2 FQGNSA. The V gene lost 10 bases and the J gene lost 6 bases, with 22 bases spanning the gap. This CDR3 spans 15 amino acids. CDR3 sequence (DNA): TGTGCCACCCAGCCGGGCGGACATCCAAGTCAGCCCCAGCATTTT. It translates to CATQPGGHPSQPQHF.

With respect to this clone: Relative to the germline gene, one junction end is altered; a read error may explain this. The chain links TRBV3-1 (or the pseudogene TRBV3-2) to TRBJ2-5, with 14 positions matching TRBD2. The CDR3 length is 17 residues. Looked up from germline, CDR1 is LGHDT and CDR2 is YNNKEL (reference sequence). This chain's CDR3 is CASSQIGLAGGYQTTDF. DNA for the CDR3: TGTGCCAGCAGCCAGATCGGACTAGCGGGGGGCTACCAAACCACCGACTTC.

The chain carries TRBV11-3 and TRBJ2-3; D is unclear. Germline lookup yields CDR1 SGHNT and CDR2 YENEEA. The CDR3 runs to 14 residues. V lost 1 base, J lost 7 bases, and 12 bases lay in between. The CDR3 loop reads CASSLARRSYTQYF. As DNA, the CDR3 is TGTGCCAGCAGCTTAGCCCGGCGGAGTTATACGCAGTATTTT.

The V call is TRBV7-2, the J call TRBJ1-2; 8 bases are shared with TRBD1. The germline gives CDR1 SGHTA, CDR2 FQGNSA. After removal of 5 bases from V and 4 bases from J, the junction contained 9 bases not matched to a gene. This CDR3 spans 15 amino acids. The CDR3 region has the DNA TGTGCCAGCAGCACTCGACAGGGGTACGTCTATGGCTACACCTTC. Its protein is CASSTRQGYVYGYTF.

The rearrangement joins TRBV6-6 to TRBJ1-1; tentative D call: TRBD1 (6 bases). The germline gives CDR1 MNHNY, CDR2 SVGAGI (reference sequence). Trimming stripped 0 bases from V and 0 bases from J, with 11 bases between. This CDR3 region has 16 residues. The CDR3 DNA reads TGTGCCAGCAGTTACTCTTGGACAGCCTTGAACACTGAAGCTTTCTTT. Its translation: CASSYSWTALNTEAFF.

The V and J genes are TRBV6-2 or TRBV6-3 and TRBJ1-1; 7 nucleotides agree with TRBD1. Germline V gene data show CDR1 as MNHEY and CDR2 as SVGEGT. After removal of 5 bases from V and 3 bases from J, the junction contained 6 bases not matched to a gene. The CDR3 has 14 residues. In DNA form, the CDR3 reads TGTGCCAGCAGTCCCTACAGGGGTGACACTGAAGCTTTCTTT. Translating gives CASSPYRGDTEAFF.

The genes are TRBV6-5 and TRBJ1-4; 8 bases fit TRBD1. Trimming took 7 bases from V and 5 from J; bases not matched to a gene: 9. Germline V gene data show CDR1 as MNHEY and CDR2 as SVGAGI. The CDR3 spans 15 residues. The CDR3 here is CASNAQGAPNEKLFF. CDR3 nucleotides: TGTGCCAGCAACGCCCAGGGGGCCCCAAATGAAAAACTGTTTTTT.

The J gene is TRBJ1-2, the V gene TRBV7-9; 8 bases are shared with TRBD1. This CDR3 region has 14 residues. Germline CDR1 is SEHNR and CDR2 is FQNEAQ (reference sequence). The trim removed 5 bases at V and 0 bases at J, leaving 2 bases unmatched. CDR3 protein: CASSDRGANYGYTF. CDR3 nucleotide sequence: TGTGCCAGCAGCGACAGGGGCGCTAACTATGGCTACACCTTC.

Comments on this clone: Other DNA sequences in the same sample also yield this CDR3. The chain joins TRBV30 to TRBJ1-5; unclear D gene. The CDR3 extends over 13 amino acids. Germline CDR1 reads GTSNPN; CDR2 reads SVGIG (reference sequence). V was pared by 3 bases and J by 4 bases, with 10 bases between. CDR3 in amino acids: CAWSVDSNQPQHF. CDR3 nucleotide sequence: TGTGCCTGGAGCGTAGATTCGAATCAGCCCCAGCATTTT.

The V and J genes are TRBV7-9 and TRBJ1-6; no firm D call. Trimming pared 4 bases from V and 13 bases from J, leaving 8 bases between. The CDR3 is 11 amino acids. Germline CDR1 reads SEHNR; CDR2 reads FQNEAQ (reference sequence). The CDR3 protein is CASSWEGPLHF. As DNA, the CDR3 is TGTGCCAGCAGCTGGGAGGGCCCCCTCCACTTT.

The rearrangement uses TRBV6-5 and TRBJ2-7, with 10 bases lining up with TRBD2. V was pared by 4 bases and J by 2 bases, with 2 bases of the junction left unmatched. The CDR3 is 14 amino acids. CDR1 is MNHEY and CDR2 is SVGAGI in the germline V gene. CDR3 protein: CASSLAGGPYEQYF. The CDR3 bases are TGTGCCAGCAGTTTAGCGGGGGGCCCCTACGAGCAGTACTTC.

There are a few counts of this clone. The chain carries TRBV6-5 and TRBJ1-2; the D is unclear. V gave up 6 bases and J gave up 2 bases, with 13 bases separating them. The CDR3 length is 14 residues. Germline V lookup: CDR1 MNHEY, CDR2 SVGAGI. Here the CDR3 DNA reads TGTGCCAGCAGCTCCTCCCGGGAAAACTATGGCTACACCTTC. It yields the protein CASSSSRENYGYTF.

Worth noting for this clone: One junction end does not reproduce the germline sequence, and a read error may be involved. The DNA for the CDR3 is TGTGCCAGCAACTTACTCGGGACAGGGCCCCACGAGCAGTACTTC. As protein: CASNLLGTGPHEQYF. The gene calls are TRBV7-2 and TRBJ2-7; TRBD1 agrees at 9 bases. This CDR3 region has 15 residues. From germline, CDR1 is SGHTA and CDR2 FQGNSA.

This clone was observed a single time. The V and J genes are TRBV4-1 and TRBJ2-1, with 9 bases fitting TRBD1. The CDR3 runs to 16 residues. The V gene end was trimmed by 3 bases and the J gene end by 8 bases; junction bases not matched to a gene: 11. Per germline, CDR1 MGHRA and CDR2 YSYEKL. This CDR3 reads CASSQPPGQGLYEQFF. CDR3 in DNA: TGCGCCAGCAGCCAGCCTCCGGGACAGGGTTTATATGAGCAGTTCTTC.

V and J are TRBV5-1 and TRBJ2-3; 10 bases line up with TRBD2. From germline, CDR1 is SGHRS and CDR2 YFSETQ. The V and J ends lost 2 bases and 2 bases, in that order; junction bases with no gene match: 5. The CDR3 covers 16 residues. The CDR3 region is CASSLGGLAVTDTQYF. The CDR3 DNA sequence: TGCGCCAGCAGCTTAGGCGGACTAGCGGTCACAGATACGCAGTATTTT.

The rearrangement joins TRBV2 to TRBJ1-2, with 7 bases identical to TRBD1. The V and J ends lost 0 bases and 7 bases, in that order; junction bases with no gene match: 8. CDR1 and CDR2 from the germline V gene are SNHLY and FYNNEI. The CDR3 has 15 amino acids. As DNA, the CDR3 is TGTGCCAGCAGTGAAGCACATGGGACAGCGGGTGGCTACACCTTC. Translated: CASSEAHGTAGGYTF.

This clone is classed as medium-sized. The V gene is TRBV6-5, the J gene TRBJ2-3, with 11 positions matching TRBD1. This CDR3 region has 14 residues. Looked up from germline, CDR1 is MNHEY and CDR2 is SVGAGI. J was trimmed by 4 bases and V by 6 bases; bases with no gene match: 3. This CDR3 is CASSWTGGADTQYF. The CDR3 nucleotides are TGTGCCAGCAGCTGGACAGGGGGCGCAGATACGCAGTATTTT.

The V and J genes are TRBV7-2 and TRBJ2-7, with TRBD1 matching 9 bases. The CDR3 has 13 residues. Unmatched junction bases numbered 2, after V lost 2 bases and J lost 6 bases. In germline, CDR1 is SGHTA, CDR2 FQGNSA. CDR3 DNA sequence: TGTGCCAGCAGCTTACCGACAGGGGGCGAGCAGTACTTC. This codes for CASSLPTGGEQYF.

This chain uses TRBV5-1 with TRBJ1-2; D remains unclear. This CDR3 spans 14 amino acids. The ends were cut back, 1 base at V and 7 bases at J, with 14 bases in the middle. Germline CDR1 reads SGHRS; CDR2 reads YFSETQ. The CDR3 DNA is TGCGCCAGCAGCTTGAACGAGGGCTCTCGTGGCTACACCTTC. Translating it yields CASSLNEGSRGYTF.

The genes are TRBV2 and TRBJ2-7, with 7 bases matching TRBD1. The CDR3 spans 14 residues. After removal of 9 bases from V and 2 bases from J, the junction contained 10 bases not matched to a gene. Per germline, CDR1 SNHLY and CDR2 FYNNEI. The CDR3, as DNA: TGTGCCAGTAGACCCTCAGGGGGTCCCTACGAGCAGTACTTC. Protein sequence: CASRPSGGPYEQYF.

The chain combines TRBV4-3 with TRBJ2-6; D not certain. The V end lost 2 bases, the J end lost 2 bases, and 10 bases lay between the germline ends. The CDR3 contains 16 residues. Germline V CDR1 and CDR2: LGHNA, YSLEER. This chain's CDR3 is CASSQWVGAGANVLTF. The CDR3 bases are TGCGCCAGCAGCCAATGGGTGGGCGCTGGGGCCAACGTCCTGACTTTC.

V is TRBV2 and J is TRBJ1-6; the D gene is possibly TRBD1 (6 bases). The V end lost 3 bases, the J end lost 7 bases, and 7 bases lay between the germline ends. This CDR3 is 13 amino acids long. Germline V CDR1 and CDR2: SNHLY, FYNNEI. This CDR3 is CASSDRGNSPLHF. The CDR3 coding sequence is TGTGCCAGCAGTGATAGGGGGAATTCACCCCTCCACTTT. The full variable domain, its missing parts supplied by reference TRBV2 and TRBJ1-6, is EPEVTQTPSHQVTQMGQEVILRCVPISNHLYFYWYRQILGQKVEFLVSFYNNEISEKSEIFDDQFSVERPDGSNFTLKIRSTKLEDSAMYFCASSDRGNSPLHFGNGTRLTVT.

This chain's CDR3 is CASSPGTAYEQYF. In DNA, the CDR3 is TGTGCCAGCAGCCCAGGGACAGCCTACGAGCAGTACTTC. The chain joins TRBV11-3 to TRBJ2-7; TRBD1 matches 7 bases. This CDR3 region has 13 residues. V lost 5 bases to trimming and J lost 2 bases; unmatched junction nucleotides: 3. CDR1 and CDR2 (germline): SGHNT, YENEEA.

This clone occurred a few times. An end of the junction does not agree with germline; a read error may underlie this. The chain couples TRBV11-3 to TRBJ1-1, with D unclear. The CDR3 extends over 14 amino acids. From germline, CDR1 is SGHNT and CDR2 YENEEA. The DNA for the CDR3 is TGTGCCAGCTGCTTTGGCGGGGATAACACTGAAGCTTTCTTT. It is translated as CASCFGGDNTEAFF.